This T cell receptor (beta chain) was documented in a study of tissue T cells after allogeneic stem cell transplantation. Whole-study findings and limits: Alloreactivity or antigen specificity of tissue TCRs was not determined; some clones might be host cells.

TCRdb's copy holds only in-frame clones and misses some; the assay was immunoSEQ multiplex PCR. The sample records approximately 12,000 clones, less than 85% being singletons. This clone was counted a few times. Its antigen is unidentified. CDR1 LGHNA and CDR2 YSLEER come from the germline V gene. The CDR3 is made up of 17 amino acids. Losses at the gene ends were 0 bases for V and 0 bases for J; bases not matched to a gene: 4. The chain is built from TRBV4-3 and TRBJ1-5; the match to TRBD1 covers 8 bases. Specimen: tissue from the right colon, collected at autopsy. The origin of this receptor is a woman aged 18-50 years with breast cancer. The chain's CDR3 is CASSQDLTGASNQPQHF. CDR3 nucleotide sequence: TGCGCCAGCAGCCAAGACTTGACAGGGGCTAGCAATCAGCCCCAGCATTTT.